This T cell receptor beta chain was captured in a study of CXCR3-negative and CXCR3-positive naive CD8 T cells. Naive CD8+ T cells had a CD45RO-CCR7+CD27+CD95- phenotype. General study points: Comparably high diversity marked both naive subsets, whereas memory CD8+ cells had much lower diversity. The study found more hydrophobic TRB CDR3s in CXCR3-positive naive cells than in CXCR3-negative naive cells.

The method, 5' RACE with UMI labels, was used to prepare the TRB cDNA libraries. TCRdb reprocessed the 5' RACE reads and reports one entry per CDR3 protein, with no DNA. The table for this sample gives 130,000 to 150,000 distinct CDR3 sequences. As to this clonotype: Its antigen is as yet unknown.

CDR1 is LNHNV and CDR2 is YYDKDF in the germline V gene (reference sequence). The CDR3 consists of 16 residues. Specimen: naive CXCR3+ CD8+ T cells from blood. Subset here: CD45RO-CCR7+CD27+CD95- naive CD8+ T cells expressing CXCR3 (TNR3+). This sequence was found in a human donor in good health. Some clones in this sample may be carry-over from other donors' samples. This chain joins TRBV15 and TRBJ2-7; lacking DNA, the TRBD2 call made by TCRdb goes unchecked. CDR3 in amino acids: CATSRVPLVSSYEQYF.